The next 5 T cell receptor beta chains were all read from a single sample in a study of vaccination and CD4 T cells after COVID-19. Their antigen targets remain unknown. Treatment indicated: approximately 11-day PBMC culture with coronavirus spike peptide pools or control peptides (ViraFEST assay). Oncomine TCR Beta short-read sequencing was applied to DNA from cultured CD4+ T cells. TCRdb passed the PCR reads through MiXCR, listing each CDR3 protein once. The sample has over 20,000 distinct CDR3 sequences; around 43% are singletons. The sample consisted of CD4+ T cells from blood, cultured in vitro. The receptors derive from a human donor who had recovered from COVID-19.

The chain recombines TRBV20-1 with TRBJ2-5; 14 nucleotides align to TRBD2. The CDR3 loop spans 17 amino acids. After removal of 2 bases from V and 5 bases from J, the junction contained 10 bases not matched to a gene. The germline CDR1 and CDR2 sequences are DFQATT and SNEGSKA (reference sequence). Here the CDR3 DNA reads TGCAGTGCTAGAACGACTAGCGGGAGGGCCCTCGGCGAGACCCAGTACTTC. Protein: CSARTTSGRALGETQYF.

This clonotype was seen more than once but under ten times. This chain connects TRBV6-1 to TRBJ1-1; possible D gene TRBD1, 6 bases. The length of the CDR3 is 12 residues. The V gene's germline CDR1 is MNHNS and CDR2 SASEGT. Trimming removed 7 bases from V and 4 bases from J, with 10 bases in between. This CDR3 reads CASTRGITEAFF. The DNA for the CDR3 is TGTGCCAGCACTAGGGGGATCACTGAAGCTTTCTTT.

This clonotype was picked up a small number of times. Written as DNA, the CDR3 is TGCAGTGCTAGAGATCACGGACAGGGGGGCTTGGATGGCTACACCTTC. The encoded protein is CSARDHGQGGLDGYTF. J is TRBJ1-2 and V is TRBV20-1, with 10 bases matching TRBD1. CDR3 length: 16 residues. With 0 bases clipped from V and 6 bases from J, the junction kept 10 bases outside the gene matches. The V gene's germline CDR1 is DFQATT and CDR2 SNEGSKA (reference sequence).

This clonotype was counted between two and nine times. The CDR3, as DNA: TGTGCCAGCAGTCACACAGATACGCAGTATTTT. It yields the protein CASSHTDTQYF. V usage is TRBV6-1 and J usage is TRBJ2-3; D is unclear. V shed 5 bases and J shed 2 bases, with 2 bases lying between them. The CDR3 has 11 residues. The germline gives CDR1 MNHNS, CDR2 SASEGT.

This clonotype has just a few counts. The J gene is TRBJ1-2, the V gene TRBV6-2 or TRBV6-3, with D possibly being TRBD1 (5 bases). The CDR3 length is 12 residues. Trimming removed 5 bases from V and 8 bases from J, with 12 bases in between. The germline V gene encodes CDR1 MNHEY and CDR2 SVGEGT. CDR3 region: CASSADRRGYTF. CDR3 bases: TGTGCCAGCAGTGCTGACAGACGGGGCTACACCTTC.